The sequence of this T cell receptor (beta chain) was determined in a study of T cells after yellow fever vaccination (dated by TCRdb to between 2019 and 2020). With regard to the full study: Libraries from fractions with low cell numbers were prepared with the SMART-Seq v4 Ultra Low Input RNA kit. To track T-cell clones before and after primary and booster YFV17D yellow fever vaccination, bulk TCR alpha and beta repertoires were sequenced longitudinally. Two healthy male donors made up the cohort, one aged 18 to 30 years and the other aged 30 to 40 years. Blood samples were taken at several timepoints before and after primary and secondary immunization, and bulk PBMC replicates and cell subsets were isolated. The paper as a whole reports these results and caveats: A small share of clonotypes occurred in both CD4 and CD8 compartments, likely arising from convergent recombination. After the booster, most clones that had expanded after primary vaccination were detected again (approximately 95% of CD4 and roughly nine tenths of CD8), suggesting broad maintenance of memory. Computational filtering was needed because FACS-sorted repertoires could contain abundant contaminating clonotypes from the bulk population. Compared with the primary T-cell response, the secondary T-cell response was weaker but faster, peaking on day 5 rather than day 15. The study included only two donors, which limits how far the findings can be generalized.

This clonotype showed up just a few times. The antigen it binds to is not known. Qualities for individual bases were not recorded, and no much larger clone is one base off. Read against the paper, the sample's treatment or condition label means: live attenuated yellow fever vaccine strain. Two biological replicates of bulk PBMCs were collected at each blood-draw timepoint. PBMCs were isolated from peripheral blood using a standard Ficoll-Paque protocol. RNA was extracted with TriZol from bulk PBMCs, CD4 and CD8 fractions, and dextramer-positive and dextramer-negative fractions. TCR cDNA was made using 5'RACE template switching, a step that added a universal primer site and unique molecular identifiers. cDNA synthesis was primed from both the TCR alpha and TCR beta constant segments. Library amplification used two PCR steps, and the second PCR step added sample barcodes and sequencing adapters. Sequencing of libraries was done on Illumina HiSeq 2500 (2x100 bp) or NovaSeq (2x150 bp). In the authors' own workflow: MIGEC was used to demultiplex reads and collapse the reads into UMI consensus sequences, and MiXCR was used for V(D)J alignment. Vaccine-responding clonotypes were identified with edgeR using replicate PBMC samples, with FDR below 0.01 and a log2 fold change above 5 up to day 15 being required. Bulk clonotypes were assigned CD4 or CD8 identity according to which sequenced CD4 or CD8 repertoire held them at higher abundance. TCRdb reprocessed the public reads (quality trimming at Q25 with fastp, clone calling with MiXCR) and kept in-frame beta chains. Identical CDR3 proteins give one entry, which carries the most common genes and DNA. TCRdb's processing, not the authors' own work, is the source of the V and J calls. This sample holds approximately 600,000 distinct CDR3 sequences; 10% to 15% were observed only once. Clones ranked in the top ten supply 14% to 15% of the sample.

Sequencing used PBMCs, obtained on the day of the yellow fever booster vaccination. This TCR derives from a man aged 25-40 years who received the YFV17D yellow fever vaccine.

Here is the DNA: TGTGCCTGGACTAGGACAGCTAGCTCCTACGAGCAGTACTTC. Its coded protein is CAWTRTASSYEQYF. This chain is built from TRBV30 and TRBJ2-7, with TRBD1 tentatively as D gene (6 bases match). V is clipped by 4 bases and J by 0 bases, and the sequence between their germline boundaries is 13 bases long. In the germline V gene (reference sequence), CDR1 corresponds to GTSNPN and CDR2 to SVGIG. CDR3 length: 14 amino acids, cysteine to phenylalanine. Only the CDR3 DNA is retained, 42 bases long and in frame from the first base.